The next 16 T cell receptor beta chains were all read from a single sample in a study of tumor-infiltrating lymphocytes in primary liver carcinoma. Co-extracting RNA and DNA was done with 20-30 mg of unsorted bulk tissue as input. Reverse transcription of roughly 0.5 ug total RNA with a constant-region primer produced TCR beta cDNA. Amplification in three nested multiplex PCR rounds with slightly modified ARM-PCR gave rise to TCR beta libraries. The study ran its first two PCR rounds for approximately 11 cycles each, using TRBV1-TRBV30 forward primers and a C-beta reverse primer. TCRdb independently ran MiXCR on the multiplex PCR reads; one entry per CDR3 protein. The sample contains approximately 100,000 distinct CDR3 sequences, approximately 70% of which appear only once. The sequencing input was liver tumor tissue from sampling region 2. The subset: tumor region T2, inferior pole. These TCRs come from a woman aged 60 to 75 with primary liver carcinoma and hepatitis B virus infection.

J is TRBJ2-5 and V is TRBV12-3 or TRBV12-4, with 7 bases aligning to TRBD2. CDR3 size: 17 residues. V lost 9 bases and J lost 10; bases outside the gene matches: 26. In DNA, the CDR3 is TGTGCCAGGAGGAGACTAGCAGGAGGGCCAAGAGTAGAAGACCAGTACTTC. Its protein is CARRRLAGGPRVEDQYF.

On this clonotype itself: At one end, the junction sequence differs from germline, possibly due to a read error. V gene TRBV6-5 combines with J gene TRBJ2-4; no clear D. Germline values: CDR1 MNHEY, CDR2 SVGAGI. CDR3 size: 13 residues. The CDR3 here is CASNYSKENIQYF. The DNA for the CDR3 is TGCGCCAGCAATTACTCGAAGGAGAACATTCAGTACTTC.

As concerns this clonotype: Germline is not matched at one junction end, which may reflect a read error. J is TRBJ2-2 and V is TRBV4-1, with D possibly being TRBD2 (6 bases). The germline V gene has CDR1 MGHRA and CDR2 YSYEKL. CDR3 length: 15 residues. The CDR3 DNA is TGCGCCATCAGCCAAGTGGGGGGATCGGGCGGGGAGCTCTTTTTT. Translation gives CAISQVGGSGGELFF.

This chain uses TRBV4-2 with TRBJ1-2; no reliable D call. Germline V lookup: CDR1 LGHNA, CDR2 YNFKEQ. Between the trimmed V and J ends, which lost 5 bases and 8 bases, there was a span of 15 bases. The CDR3 sequence is 13 residues long. CDR3 in amino acids: CASSFREKYGYTF. CDR3 nucleotide sequence: TGTGCCAGCAGCTTTCGGGAAAAGTACGGCTACACCTTC.

This clonotype was counted many times. The V gene is TRBV28, the J gene TRBJ2-7; TRBD1 or TRBD2 may be the D gene (5 bases each). The ends were cut back, 1 base at V and 1 base at J, with 14 bases in the middle. Germline CDR1 MDHEN, CDR2 SYDVKM. The CDR3 consists of 16 residues. In nucleotides, the CDR3 is TGTGCCAGCAGTTTATCTTGGGGGACCCGGTCCTACGAGCAGTACTTC. Translation: CASSLSWGTRSYEQYF.

As to this clonotype: A read error is likely, as this CDR3 ends without the conserved phenylalanine or tryptophan. It is unclear where the CDR3 begins or ends on the DNA, so no DNA is shown, and the CDR3 is as TCRdb lists it. This chain connects TRBV11-2 to TRBJ1-1. Counting both end residues, the CDR3 totals 16 amino acids. Per the germline V gene, CDR1 is SGHAT and CDR2 is FQNNGV. CDR3 sequence: CVSSLVGEPTGTETFS.

This clonotype was found many times. The gene calls are TRBV5-4 and TRBJ2-3, with no clear D. The CDR3 has 16 amino acids. Trimming stripped 0 bases from V and 2 bases from J, with 13 bases between. Germline V gives CDR1 SGHNT, CDR2 YYREEE (reference sequence). DNA of the CDR3: TGTGCCAGCAGCTTGGTCAGCAATATTGACACAGATACGCAGTATTTT. Encoded protein: CASSLVSNIDTDTQYF.

This clonotype was recorded at least ten times. The chain is built from TRBV13 and TRBJ1-2, with D possibly TRBD1 on 5 matching bases. Trimming took 4 bases from V and 2 from J, leaving 8 bases between them. CDR3 length: 13 residues. CDR1 is PRHDT and CDR2 is FYEKMQ in the germline V gene (reference sequence). The CDR3 sequence is CASSSQENYGYTF. Written as DNA, the CDR3 is TGTGCCAGCAGCTCACAGGAGAACTATGGCTACACCTTC.

The V gene is TRBV6-5, the J gene TRBJ2-4, with TRBD1 matching 7 bases. After removal of 6 bases from V and 16 bases from J, the junction contained 24 bases not matched to a gene. This CDR3 region has 16 residues. Germline CDR1 reads MNHEY; CDR2 reads SVGAGI. CDR3 nucleotides: TGTGCCAGCAGCCAAAACCGGGACAGAGTCCCAAACACTCATTACTTC. It codes for CASSQNRDRVPNTHYF.

This clonotype came up once. At one end, the junction sequence differs from germline, possibly due to a read error. The genes are TRBV11-2 and TRBJ2-1; D tentatively fits TRBD1 or TRBD2 (7 bases each). The germline CDR1 and CDR2 sequences are SGHAT and FQNNGV. The CDR3 runs 19 residues. For the CDR3, the DNA is TGTGCCGGCAGCCGACACAGGGGAGGGGGGCAGAGCTCCTACAATGAGAAGTTCTTC. Its translation: CAGSRHRGGGQSSYNEKFF.

As to this clonotype: Given a much more abundant clone one base away, this may be a read error. The CDR3 DNA follows: TGTGCCAACAGTTTAGTGGGGGATCCACCCCTCCACTTT. This sequence encodes CANSLVGDPPLHF. The chain links TRBV28 to TRBJ1-6, with a weak D call TRBD1 (5 bases). The CDR3 has 13 residues. In germline, CDR1 is MDHEN, CDR2 SYDVKM.

With regard to this clonotype: Mismatch with germline at one junction end may stem from a read error. The chain joins TRBV11-3 to TRBJ1-1; D gene ambiguous. Germline V gene lookup returns CDR1 SGHNT and CDR2 YENEEA. The CDR3 totals 16 residues. CDR3 protein: CTSSLVGEYRNTEAFF. In nucleotides, the CDR3 is TGCACCAGCAGCTTAGTCGGGGAATACCGGAACACTGAAGCTTTTTTT.

Comments on this clonotype: A read error may account for a junction end that differs from germline. The gene calls are TRBV6-1 and TRBJ2-7; 8 bases are shared with TRBD1. The CDR3 loop spans 16 amino acids. Germline CDR1 is MNHNS and CDR2 is SASEGT. The CDR3 DNA reads TGTGCCATCAGTGATGCACCGGGACAGGTCTCTTACGAGCAGTACTTC. Its protein product is CAISDAPGQVSYEQYF.

Points on this clonotype: The junction differs from germline at one of its ends, possibly a read error. The CDR3 loop reads CASSRTSEAERFF. CDR3 coding DNA: TGTGCCAGCAGCCGGACTAGCGAGGCAGAGCGGTTCTTC. The V call is TRBV11-2, the J call TRBJ2-1, with 9 bases identical to TRBD2. This CDR3 is built from 13 residues. Germline V lookup: CDR1 SGHAT, CDR2 FQNNGV. Together with reference TRBV11-2 and TRBJ2-1, the CDR3 gives the full variable domain: EAGVAQSPRYKIIEKRQSVAFWCNPISGHATLYWYQQILGQGPKLLIQFQNNGVVDDSQLPKDRFSAERLKGVDSTLKIQPAKLEDSAVYLCASSRTSEAERFFGPGTRLTVL.

This clonotype was seen at least ten times. This chain links TRBV28 with TRBJ1-2; tentatively, D is TRBD1 (6 bases). The CDR3 has 14 residues. The germline V and J ends were trimmed by 2 bases and 3 bases, with 10 bases remaining between them. In germline, CDR1 is MDHEN, CDR2 SYDVKM. The CDR3 DNA reads as TGTGCCAGCAGTTTACGGGGGGCGTACTATGGCTACACCTTC. Translation gives CASSLRGAYYGYTF.

This clonotype was recorded many times. The chain recombines TRBV7-9 with TRBJ1-1, with D unresolved. CDR3 size: 11 residues. V lost 0 bases to trimming and J lost 6 bases, with 2 bases between them. From germline, CDR1 is SEHNR and CDR2 FQNEAQ (reference sequence). The CDR3 here is CASSLAAEAFF. The CDR3 coding sequence is TGTGCCAGCAGCTTAGCGGCTGAAGCTTTCTTT.